This T cell receptor (beta chain) was retrieved from a study of T cells in localized non-small cell lung cancer (dated by TCRdb to 2020 to 2022). With respect to the entire study: T cell repertoires of more than 200 early-stage NSCLC patients were analyzed, with tumors being compared against uninvolved tumor-adjacent lungs. NSCLC patients had a mean age of roughly 66 years, and 129 were male and over 85 female. The cohort was made up of hundreds of treatment-naive NSCLC patients whose localized lung tumors had been resected.

Only one count was recorded for this clone. The antigen this receptor binds is unknown. Within one base of it there is no much larger clone, and no base qualities were kept. Results the study describes overall, beyond this receptor: Because the study design was exploratory, TCR variables were selected using unadjusted p-values without false-discovery rate correction. Because multi-region sequencing of the tumors was not done, intratumor heterogeneity could not be ruled out. Uninvolved tumor-adjacent lung showed the highest T cell clonality, higher than tumor, which suggests more focused antigenic responses in the uninvolved tumor-adjacent lung. Longer overall survival was associated with higher T cell density in blood, whereas shorter survival was associated with higher clonality in adjacent lung. A median of around 57 of the top 100 tumor clones were detected in paired uninvolved adjacent lung, and some 30 of these tumor clones were also found among the top 100 clones of the paired uninvolved adjacent lung.

The immunoSEQ Assay was used to sequence TCR beta CDR3 regions from DNA. The paper's data handling went like this. T cell density was computed as TCR beta template counts normalized to usable DNA estimated by amplifying housekeeping genes. Using the preseqR package, richness was estimated by extrapolating to 120,000 templates for tissue samples and 400,000 templates for PBMC samples. Clonality was calculated as one minus Pielou's evenness. Tissue-enriched TCRs were identified through differential abundance testing performed on productive amino-acid clonotypes, with a minimum total count of 5 and an alpha of 0.1. The Jaccard Index and the Morisita Overlap Index were used to measure how much the repertoires overlapped between compartments. GLIPH clustered TCR beta CDR3s with public tetramer-defined viral CDR3s; viral motifs required at least three viral sequences plus V-gene enrichment. Here the immuneACCESS table is served through TCRdb, limited to in-frame sequences with V and J called. Missing clones are a known gap in these copies; in checked studies unresolved V genes cover under half, and the rest lacks a known reason. That table furnishes V, J and clone size, whereas the DNA furnished D and trimming. In all, the sample holds some 29,000 clones, and 70% to 90% of those were seen once. The top ten clonotypes cover around 2.8% of the sample.

At diagnosis, tumor, uninvolved tumor-adjacent lung and peripheral blood were collected and then preserved as a mix of FFPE and fresh-frozen material. Blood samples were analyzed as peripheral blood mononuclear cells for TCR repertoire profiling. Trimming removed 7 bases from V and 6 bases from J; the gene matches leave 6 bases unexplained. As encoded in the germline V gene, CDR1 is MNHEY while CDR2 is SVGAGI. Spanning cysteine to phenylalanine, the CDR3 consists of 13 amino acids. CDR3 DNA is the only sequence kept; it has 39 bases, read in frame from the first base. This TCR derives from a woman between 18 and 49 years old with stage I lung adenocarcinoma. Sequencing was performed on peripheral blood, taken before any cancer treatment. Here the chain combines TRBV6-5 and TRBJ1-1, with 9 central nucleotides matching TRBD1. The CDR3 sequence is CASITDRGSEAFF. The DNA reads as follows: TGTGCCAGCATTACGGACAGGGGCTCTGAAGCTTTCTTT.